This entry is about one T cell receptor (beta chain). The sample holds a few counts of this clonotype. Its specific antigen is unknown. Base qualities are missing; no much larger clone stands one base away. Donors were approximately 42 systemically healthy Caucasian individuals from Russia aged roughly 6 to 100 years. Each donor gave ten milliliters of peripheral blood, drawn into EDTA-treated Vacutainer tubes. Ficoll-Paque density-gradient centrifugation was used to isolate PBMCs, with at least 7 million per sample. Total RNA, at least 6 micrograms per sample, was extracted from PBMCs with Trizol reagent. Naive CD45RAhigh/CD27high T cell percentages were measured by flow cytometry on a PBMC aliquot from every donor. The entry originates in a study of blood T cells in healthy people across ages (dated by TCRdb to the mid-2010s). Study-wide context: In model experiments, template switching captured roughly one uniquely barcoded TCR beta cDNA molecule for every two T cells. Age-related changes in TCR beta repertoire diversity were measured in the study by deep sequencing normalized with unique cDNA molecular identifiers. The donors were split into four age groups: young (average about 15 years), middle-aged (roughly 42), aged (approximately 59) and long-lived (under 90). Using the same blood draw, the study looked at two additional independent replicas of 1 million unique cDNA reads for two donors, one aged 18 to 30 and the other aged 80 or older.

The receptor library was made with 5' RACE. The data were produced on an Illumina HiSeq 2500. A second PCR of about 7 to 12 cycles was run with a J-beta primer mix and a sample-barcoded 5' primer. Each TCR beta cDNA molecule received a unique molecular identifier from a template-switch 5' adaptor carrying 12 random nucleotides. Each sample yielded at least 2.5 million CDR3-containing paired-end reads. First-strand cDNA synthesis was performed from all RNA using the Mint cDNA synthesis kit, with priming by a TRBC-specific oligonucleotide. Following uracil-DNA glycosylase treatment, a first 18-cycle PCR with universal primers M1SS and BC2_uni_R was performed on all cDNA. Per the original workflow: For normalization, 1 million high-quality reads were randomly selected from each sample, with every read carrying a distinct molecular identifier. Reads sharing molecular identifiers were discarded rather than binned into consensus sequences. CDR3 identification, clonotype clustering and error correction used MiTCR with a Q25 quality threshold and the strictest error-elimination algorithm. A nonparametric unseen species model using Euler transformation provided a lower-bound estimate of total TCR beta diversity. TCRdb ran its own pipeline on the public reads, namely fastp trimming at Q25 and MiXCR clone calling, and kept in-frame beta chains. Rows with a matching CDR3 protein are joined into one entry that keeps the most common DNA and genes. V and J calls and clone size were set by TCRdb, not the authors. This sample holds fewer than 800,000 distinct CDR3 sequences; roughly 25% were observed only once. The ten largest account for just under 9.5% of the sample.

On the study overall, not on this receptor specifically: Bulk unsorted PBMC profiling prevented conclusive comparison of naive and antigen-experienced compartments. As age increased, observed TCR beta diversity per million T cells dropped in a roughly linear way, and a significant reduction was already evident by age 40. Estimates of total diversity based on one million sequenced T cells were considered lower bounds and underestimates. Because the CMV infection status of the donors was unknown, age-related changes in expanded clonotypes may potentially have been confounded. There was a strong correlation between observed TCR beta diversity and the percentage of naive T cells measured by flow cytometry. The long-lived group showed more naive CD4+ T cells, fewer expanded clones and increased TCR diversity than the aged group, suggesting age selection.

V is shortened by 2 bases, J by 2 bases, and the region joining them spans 9 bases. The CDR3 holds 15 amino acids from the cysteine to the phenylalanine. Only CDR3 DNA remains: 45 bases, in frame from the first base. CDR1 and CDR2 are read off the germline V gene as MNHEY and SVGAGI. The sample was also linked to a second study, of T cells of mothers and their children. As described in the second report: The donors were nine systemically healthy Caucasian individuals, made up of three mothers and their six children. cDNA synthesis used all of the extracted RNA, with approximately 1.4 ug of RNA in each 15 ul reaction. In the second PCR, sample barcodes and 2-4 random nucleotides were introduced via the M1S primer. More than 8 million TCR beta CDR3 reads were obtained from each mother, and about 3 million reads were obtained from each child. Thymic selection similarly shapes TCR recombination output in related and unrelated pairs, with minor effect from inherited differences. Related mother-child pairs always showed normalized repertoire overlap that was slightly higher than in unrelated mother-child pairs, though the difference was never significant. Persistent microchimeric T cell clones were not detected, at a sensitivity of approximately 100 clones per million clonotypes. In the study, deep NGS was used to compare the TCR beta repertoires of mothers and children, and features distinguishing related mother-child pairs from unrelated individuals were sought. The mean age was around 42 +/- 4 years for the mothers and about 10 +/- 4 years for the children. After adapters were ligated using NEBNext reagents, the libraries underwent 100+100 nt paired-end sequencing on an Illumina HiSeq 2000. To prevent cross-contamination, the mother and child libraries were prepared one month apart and sequenced in separate runs. Between roughly 500,000 and 2,300,000 distinct TCR beta clonotypes were identified per donor. Naive TCR beta clonotypes were estimated from low-frequency clonotypes matched to each donor's FACS-determined naive share, without sorting.

Sequenced material: blood. The receptor was isolated from a boy younger than 18 in good health. The rearrangement joined TRBV6-5 to TRBJ2-2; the D gene is not confidently resolved. The sequenced DNA: TGTGCCAGCAGTTACCTGGCAAGAAACACCGGGGAGCTGTTTTTT. This sequence encodes CASSYLARNTGELFF.